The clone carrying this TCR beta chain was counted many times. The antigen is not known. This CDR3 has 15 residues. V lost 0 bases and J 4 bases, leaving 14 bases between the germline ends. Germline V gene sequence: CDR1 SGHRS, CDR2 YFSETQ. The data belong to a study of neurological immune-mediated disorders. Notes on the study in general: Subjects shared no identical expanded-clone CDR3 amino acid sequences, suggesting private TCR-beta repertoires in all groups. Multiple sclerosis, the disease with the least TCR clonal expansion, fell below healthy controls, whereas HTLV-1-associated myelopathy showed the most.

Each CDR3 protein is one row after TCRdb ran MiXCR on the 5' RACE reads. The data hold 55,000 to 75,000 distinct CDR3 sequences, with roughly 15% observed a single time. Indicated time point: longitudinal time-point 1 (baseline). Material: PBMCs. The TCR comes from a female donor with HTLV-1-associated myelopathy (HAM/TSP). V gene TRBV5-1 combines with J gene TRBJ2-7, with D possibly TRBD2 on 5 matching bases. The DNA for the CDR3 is TGCGCCAGCAGCTTGGAACCGGGGAATTGGTACGAGCAGTACTTC. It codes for CASSLEPGNWYEQYF.